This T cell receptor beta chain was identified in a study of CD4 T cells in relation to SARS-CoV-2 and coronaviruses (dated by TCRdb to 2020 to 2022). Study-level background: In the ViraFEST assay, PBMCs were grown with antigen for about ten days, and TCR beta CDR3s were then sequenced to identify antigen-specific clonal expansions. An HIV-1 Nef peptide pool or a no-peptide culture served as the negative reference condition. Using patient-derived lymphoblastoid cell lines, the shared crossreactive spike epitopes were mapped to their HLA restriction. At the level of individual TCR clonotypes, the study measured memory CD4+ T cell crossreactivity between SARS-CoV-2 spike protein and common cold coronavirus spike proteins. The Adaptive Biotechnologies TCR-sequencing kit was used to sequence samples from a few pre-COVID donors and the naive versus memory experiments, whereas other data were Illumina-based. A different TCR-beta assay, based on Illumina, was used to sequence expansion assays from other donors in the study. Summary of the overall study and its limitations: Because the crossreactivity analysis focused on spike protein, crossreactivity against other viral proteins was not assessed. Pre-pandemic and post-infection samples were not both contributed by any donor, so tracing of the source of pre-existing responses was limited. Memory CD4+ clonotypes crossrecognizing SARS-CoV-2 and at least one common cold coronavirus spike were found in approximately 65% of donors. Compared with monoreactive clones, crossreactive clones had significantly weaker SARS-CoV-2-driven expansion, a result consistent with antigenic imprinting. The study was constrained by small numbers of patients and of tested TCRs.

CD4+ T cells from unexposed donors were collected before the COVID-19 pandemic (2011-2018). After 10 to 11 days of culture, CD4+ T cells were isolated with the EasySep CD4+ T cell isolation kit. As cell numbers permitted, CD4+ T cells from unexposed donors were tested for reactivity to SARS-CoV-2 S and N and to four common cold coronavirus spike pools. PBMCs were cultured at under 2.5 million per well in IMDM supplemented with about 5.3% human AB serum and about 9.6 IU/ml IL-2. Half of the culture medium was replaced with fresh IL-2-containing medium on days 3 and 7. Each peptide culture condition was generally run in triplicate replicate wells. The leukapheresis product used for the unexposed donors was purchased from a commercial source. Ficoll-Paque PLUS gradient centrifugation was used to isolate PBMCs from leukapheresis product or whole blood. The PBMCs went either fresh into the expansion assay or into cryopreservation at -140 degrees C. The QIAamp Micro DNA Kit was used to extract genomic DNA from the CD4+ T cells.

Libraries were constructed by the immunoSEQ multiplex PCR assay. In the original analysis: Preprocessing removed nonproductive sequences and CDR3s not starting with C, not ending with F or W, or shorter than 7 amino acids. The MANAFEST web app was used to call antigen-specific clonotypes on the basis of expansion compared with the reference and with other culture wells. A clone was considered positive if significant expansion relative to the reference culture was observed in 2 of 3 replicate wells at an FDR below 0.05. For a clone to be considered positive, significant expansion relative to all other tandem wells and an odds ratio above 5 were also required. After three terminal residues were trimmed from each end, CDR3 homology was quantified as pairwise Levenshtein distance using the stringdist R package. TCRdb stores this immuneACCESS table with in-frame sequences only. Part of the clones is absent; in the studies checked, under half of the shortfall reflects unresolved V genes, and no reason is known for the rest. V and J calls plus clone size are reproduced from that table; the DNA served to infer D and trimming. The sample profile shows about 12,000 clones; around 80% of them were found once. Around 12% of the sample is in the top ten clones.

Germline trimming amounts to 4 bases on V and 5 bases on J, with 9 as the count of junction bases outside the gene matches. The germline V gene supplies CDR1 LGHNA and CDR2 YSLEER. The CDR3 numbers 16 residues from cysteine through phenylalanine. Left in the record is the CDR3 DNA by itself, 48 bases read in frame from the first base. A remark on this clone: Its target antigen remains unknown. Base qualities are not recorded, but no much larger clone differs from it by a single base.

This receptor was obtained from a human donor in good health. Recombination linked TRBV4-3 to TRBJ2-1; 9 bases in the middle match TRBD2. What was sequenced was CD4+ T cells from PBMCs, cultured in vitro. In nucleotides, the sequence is TGCGCCAGCAGCCTGGACTTGACTAGCGGCCACAATGAGCAGTTCTTC. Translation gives CASSLDLTSGHNEQFF.